A selection of T cell receptor beta chains follows, all from one sample in a study of beta chain features in type 1 diabetes. The repertoire was sequenced with immunoSEQ multiplex PCR; TCRdb's copy has only in-frame clones and lacks some. The sample consists of 150,000 to 200,000 clones, 7.5% to 9.5% of them appearing once. Specimen: central memory CD4+ T cells from blood. The receptor source for this set is a woman aged 18 to 35 with type 1 diabetes. Each CDR3 is given with its conserved first and last residue. A D gene is named only where the DNA matches it firmly. Clone size is not always given. Where it is, it says once, few, many or a class for expanded clones.

NA,TRBJ2-3,TRBV28,many,CASSGTAGADTQYF,TGTGCCAGCAGTGGGACAGCGGGAGCAGATACGCAGTATTTT
NA,TRBJ1-1,TRBV14,few,CASSLQGNTEAFF,TGTGCCAGCAGCCTTCAGGGCAACACTGAAGCTTTCTTT
TRBD1,TRBJ2-3,TRBV7-2,NA,CASSWMDRGLADTQYF,TGTGCCAGCAGCTGGATGGACAGGGGGCTCGCAGATACGCAGTATTTT
NA,TRBJ2-1,TRBV19,NA,CASSIAGAEFF,TGTGCCAGTAGTATAGCAGGGGCTGAGTTCTTC
NA,TRBJ1-2,TRBV6-5,NA,CASSYSEGTYGYTF,TGTGCCAGCAGTTACTCGGAGGGGACCTATGGCTACACCTTC
NA,TRBJ2-3,TRBV29-1,many,CSVVQGSGLGGTQYF,TGCAGCGTGGTACAGGGAAGCGGCCTGGGCGGTACGCAGTATTTT
NA,TRBJ2-6,TRBV29-1,few,CSVVSQGDSSGANVLTF,TGCAGCGTTGTGAGTCAGGGTGATTCTTCTGGGGCCAACGTCCTGACTTTC
TRBD2,TRBJ2-1,TRBV11-2,NA,CASHLAGGWNEQFF,TGTGCCAGCCATCTAGCGGGAGGGTGGAATGAGCAGTTCTTC
NA,TRBJ2-2,TRBV28,few,CASSRNFPYTGELFF,TGTGCCAGCAGTCGTAATTTCCCTTACACCGGGGAGCTGTTTTTT
NA,TRBJ2-4,TRBV4-3,NA,CASSQDISVTRAKNIQYF,TGCGCCAGCAGCCAAGACATTAGCGTCACTCGGGCCAAAAACATTCAGTACTTC
NA,TRBJ1-1,TRBV5-8,few,CASSSSGVATEAFF,TGTGCCAGCAGCTCATCAGGGGTGGCCACTGAAGCTTTCTTT
TRBD2,TRBJ2-7,TRBV5-6,few,CASSDMRSGGYEQYF,TGTGCCAGCAGCGACATGCGATCGGGAGGGTACGAGCAGTACTTC
TRBD1,TRBJ1-1,TRBV7-2,NA,CASILQGAVEAFF,TGTGCCAGCATCCTACAGGGGGCGGTTGAAGCTTTCTTT
NA,TRBJ1-1,TRBV4-3,NA,CASSPQETNTEAFF,TGCGCCAGCAGCCCCCAGGAAACCAACACTGAAGCTTTCTTT
NA,TRBJ2-7,TRBV28,few,CASSQIGLSSYEQYF,TGTGCCAGCAGTCAGATCGGACTGTCCTCCTACGAGCAGTACTTC
NA,TRBJ2-5,TRBV7-9,few,CAGEGPPETQYF,TGTGCCGGCGAGGGCCCCCCAGAGACCCAGTACTTC
NA,TRBJ2-7,TRBV7-8,few,CASSLSEHSYEQYF,TGTGCCAGCAGCCTGAGCGAGCACTCCTACGAGCAGTACTTC
TRBD2,TRBJ2-3,TRBV14,few,CASSQDKLAGGTDTQYF,TGTGCCAGCAGCCAAGACAAACTAGCGGGGGGCACAGATACGCAGTATTTT
TRBD1,TRBJ1-5,TRBV10-3,few,CAISELGTGGNQPQHF,TGTGCCATCAGTGAGTTAGGGACAGGCGGTAATCAGCCCCAGCATTTT
NA,TRBJ1-1,TRBV28,NA,CASSPGDLPEAFF,TGTGCCAGCAGTCCAGGGGACCTCCCTGAAGCTTTCTTT
TRBD2,TRBJ2-3,TRBV29-1,NA,CSVQASGGHDTQYF,TGCAGCGTCCAGGCTAGCGGGGGCCATGATACGCAGTATTTT
NA,TRBJ2-3,TRBV18,NA,CASSPQGWADTQYF,TGTGCCAGCTCACCACAGGGGTGGGCAGATACGCAGTATTTT
NA,TRBJ2-5,TRBV11-2,NA,CASSLVGSTGSRETQYF,TGTGCCAGCAGCTTAGTAGGCTCAACAGGGTCTAGGGAGACCCAGTACTTC
NA,TRBJ1-1,TRBV4-2,NA,CASSQDSGPNTEAFF,TGTGCCAGCAGCCAAGATAGCGGACCGAACACTGAAGCTTTCTTT
NA,TRBJ2-3,TRBV25-1,few,CASSRQERTDTQYF,TGTGCCAGCAGTCGACAGGAGCGCACAGATACGCAGTATTTT
NA,TRBJ1-5,TRBV6-6,NA,CASRTGTGQPQHF,TGTGCCAGCAGAACAGGGACGGGGCAGCCCCAGCATTTT
NA,TRBJ2-3,TRBV5-1,few,CASSLEQHTDTQYF,TGCGCCAGCAGCTTGGAACAGCACACAGATACGCAGTATTTT
NA,TRBJ2-1,TRBV13,few,CASSLGSEQFF,TGTGCCAGCAGCTTAGGCAGTGAGCAGTTCTTC
TRBD2,TRBJ2-1,TRBV5-4,NA,CASSGEGSHNEQFF,TGTGCCAGCAGCGGGGAGGGTTCCCACAATGAGCAGTTCTTC
NA,TRBJ1-5,TRBV6-5,NA,CASSQPDQPQHF,TGTGCCAGCAGCCAACCGGATCAGCCCCAGCATTTT
NA,TRBJ2-7,TRBV6-1,NA,CASSDHYEQYF,TGTGCCAGCAGTGACCACTACGAGCAGTACTTC
TRBD1,TRBJ2-7,TRBV20-1,NA,CSGTGGYEQYF,TGCAGTGGGACAGGGGGGTACGAGCAGTACTTC
NA,TRBJ2-3,TRBV30,few,CAWKRQGADTQYF,TGTGCCTGGAAGAGGCAGGGCGCAGATACGCAGTATTTT
TRBD1,TRBJ1-1,TRBV28,NA,CASSPSGTGKAEAFF,TGTGCCAGCAGCCCTTCGGGGACAGGGAAAGCTGAAGCTTTCTTT
TRBD2,TRBJ2-1,TRBV30,NA,CAWSVLSGSDEQFF,TGTGCCTGGAGTGTACTGAGCGGGAGTGATGAGCAGTTCTTC
NA,TRBJ2-1,TRBV28,many,CASSFAPRSLGDEQFF,TGTGCCAGCAGTTTCGCCCCCCGGTCTCTGGGCGATGAGCAGTTCTTC
NA,TRBJ2-3,TRBV6-1,few,CASSYSGTQYF,TGTGCCAGCAGCTATTCCGGGACGCAGTATTTT
NA,TRBJ1-5,TRBV16,few,CASSQLGDNNQPQHF,TGTGCCAGCAGCCAATTAGGGGACAACAATCAGCCCCAGCATTTT
NA,TRBJ1-3,TRBV5-6,NA,CASSFQTGSSGNTIYF,TGTGCCAGCAGCTTCCAGACAGGTTCCTCTGGAAACACCATATATTTT
TRBD2,TRBJ2-1,TRBV9,few,CASSWRGAYNEQFF,TGTGCCAGCAGCTGGCGGGGGGCTTACAATGAGCAGTTCTTC
TRBD2,TRBJ2-5,TRBV2,few,CASKGREGETQYF,TGTGCCAGCAAGGGACGGGAGGGAGAGACCCAGTACTTC